Described below is a single TCR beta chain sequence and its context. The germline V gene has CDR1 LGHNA and CDR2 YSLEER. Trimming removed 4 bases from V and 1 base from J, with 20 bases in between. CDR3 length equals 17 residues. This sample was included in a study of cytomegalovirus exposure and HLA in healthy donors. The donors, nominally healthy at sampling, likely had unrecorded immune exposures. PCR was performed using 60 Vbeta and 13 Jbeta primers. Method: immunoSEQ multiplex PCR; TCRdb's copy keeps in-frame clones and lacks some. In the table there are some 96,000 clones, around 82% of which are singletons.

Sample: PBMCs. The rearrangement joins TRBV4-3 to TRBJ2-7, with D possibly TRBD1 on 6 matching bases. The receptor was isolated from a woman aged 60 to 75 in good health and CMV-seronegative. For the CDR3, the DNA is TGCGCCAGCAGCCGCAGTCTACAACAGGGAATTTCCTACGAGCAGTACTTC. It is translated as CASSRSLQQGISYEQYF.